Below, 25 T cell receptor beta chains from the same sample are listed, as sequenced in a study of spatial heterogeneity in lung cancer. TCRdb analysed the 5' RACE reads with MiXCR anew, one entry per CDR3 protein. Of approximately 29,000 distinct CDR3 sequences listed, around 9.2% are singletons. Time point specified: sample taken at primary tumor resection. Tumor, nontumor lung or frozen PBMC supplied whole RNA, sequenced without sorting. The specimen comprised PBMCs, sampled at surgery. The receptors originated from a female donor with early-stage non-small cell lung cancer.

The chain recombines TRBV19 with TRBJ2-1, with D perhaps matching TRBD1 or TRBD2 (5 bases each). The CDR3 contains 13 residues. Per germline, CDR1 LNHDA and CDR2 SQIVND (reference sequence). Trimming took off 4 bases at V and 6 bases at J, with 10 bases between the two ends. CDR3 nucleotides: TGTGCCAGTAGTAAACATGGGGGCAATGAGCAGTTCTTC. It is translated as CASSKHGGNEQFF.

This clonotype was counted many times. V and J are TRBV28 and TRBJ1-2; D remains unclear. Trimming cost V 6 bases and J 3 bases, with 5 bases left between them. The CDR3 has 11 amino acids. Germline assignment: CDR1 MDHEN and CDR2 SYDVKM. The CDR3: CASSPDYGYTF. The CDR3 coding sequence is TGTGCCAGCAGCCCTGACTATGGCTACACCTTC.

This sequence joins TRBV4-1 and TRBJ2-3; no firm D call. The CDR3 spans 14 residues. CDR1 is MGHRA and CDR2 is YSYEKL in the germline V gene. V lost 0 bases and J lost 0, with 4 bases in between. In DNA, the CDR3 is TGCGCCAGCAGCCAAGAACCTAGCACAGATACGCAGTATTTT. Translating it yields CASSQEPSTDTQYF.

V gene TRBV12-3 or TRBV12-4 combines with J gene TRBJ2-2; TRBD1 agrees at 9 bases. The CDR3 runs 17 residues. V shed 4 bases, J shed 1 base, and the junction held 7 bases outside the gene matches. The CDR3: CASSSWTGALNTGELFF. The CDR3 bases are TGTGCCAGCAGTTCTTGGACAGGGGCCTTGAACACCGGGGAGCTGTTTTTT.

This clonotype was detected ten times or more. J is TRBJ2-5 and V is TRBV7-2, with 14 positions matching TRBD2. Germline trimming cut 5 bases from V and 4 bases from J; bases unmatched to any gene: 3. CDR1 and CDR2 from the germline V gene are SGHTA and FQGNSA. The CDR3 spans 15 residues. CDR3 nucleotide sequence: TGTGCCAGCAGCCGACTAGCGGGAGGGGGAGAGACCCAGTACTTC. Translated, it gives CASSRLAGGGETQYF.

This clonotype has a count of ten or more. This CDR3 reads CASSQASNTGELFF. The CDR3, as DNA: TGTGCCAGCAGCCAAGCGTCTAACACCGGGGAGCTGTTTTTT. The chain employs TRBV4-2 and TRBJ2-2, with D unclear. Trimming stripped 1 base from V and 2 bases from J, with 5 bases between. The CDR3 consists of 14 residues. Per germline, CDR1 LGHNA and CDR2 YNFKEQ.

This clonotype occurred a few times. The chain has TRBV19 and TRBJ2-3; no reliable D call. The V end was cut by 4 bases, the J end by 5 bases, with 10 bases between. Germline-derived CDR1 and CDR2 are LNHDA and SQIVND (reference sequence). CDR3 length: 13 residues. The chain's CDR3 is CASSNHTRDTQYF. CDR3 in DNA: TGTGCCAGTAGTAATCACACCAGAGATACGCAGTATTTT.

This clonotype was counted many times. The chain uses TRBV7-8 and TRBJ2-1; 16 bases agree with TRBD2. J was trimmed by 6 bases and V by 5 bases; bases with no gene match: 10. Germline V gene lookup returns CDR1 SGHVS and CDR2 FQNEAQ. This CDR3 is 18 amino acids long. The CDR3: CASSPGTSGRASRNEQFF. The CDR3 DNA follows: TGTGCCAGCAGCCCTGGGACTAGCGGGAGGGCATCCCGCAATGAGCAGTTCTTC.

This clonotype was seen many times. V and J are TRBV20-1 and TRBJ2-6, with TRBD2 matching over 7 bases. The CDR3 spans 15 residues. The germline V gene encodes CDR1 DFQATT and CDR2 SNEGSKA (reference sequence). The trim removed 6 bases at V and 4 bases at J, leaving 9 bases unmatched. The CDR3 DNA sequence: TGCAGTGCATCAACGGGGGGAGCAGGGGCCAACGTCCTGACTTTC. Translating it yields CSASTGGAGANVLTF.

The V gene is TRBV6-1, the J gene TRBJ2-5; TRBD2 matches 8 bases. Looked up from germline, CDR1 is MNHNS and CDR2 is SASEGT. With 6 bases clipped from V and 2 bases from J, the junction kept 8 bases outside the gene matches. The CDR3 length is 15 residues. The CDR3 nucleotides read TGTGCCAGCAGGAAGGAAGGACTAGCACAAGAGACCCAGTACTTC. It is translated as CASRKEGLAQETQYF.

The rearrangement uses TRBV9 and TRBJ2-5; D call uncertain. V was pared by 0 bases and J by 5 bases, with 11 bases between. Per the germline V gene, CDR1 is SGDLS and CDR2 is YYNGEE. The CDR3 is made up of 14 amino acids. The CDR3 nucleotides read TGTGCCAGCAGCGTAGTGGCTGCCGGGGAGACCCAGTACTTC. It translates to CASSVVAAGETQYF. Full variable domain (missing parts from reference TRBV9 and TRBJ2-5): DSGVTQTPKHLITATGQRVTLRCSPRSGDLSVYWYQQSLDQGLQFLIQYYNGEERAKGNILERFSAQQFPDLHSELNLSSLELGDSALYFCASSVVAAGETQYFGPGTRLLVL.

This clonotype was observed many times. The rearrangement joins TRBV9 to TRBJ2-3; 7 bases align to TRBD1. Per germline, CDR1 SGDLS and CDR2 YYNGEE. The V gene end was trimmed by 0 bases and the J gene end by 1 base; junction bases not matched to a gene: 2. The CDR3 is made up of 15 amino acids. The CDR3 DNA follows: TGTGCCAGCAGCGTAGAAGGACAGGGCACAGATACGCAGTATTTT. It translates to CASSVEGQGTDTQYF.

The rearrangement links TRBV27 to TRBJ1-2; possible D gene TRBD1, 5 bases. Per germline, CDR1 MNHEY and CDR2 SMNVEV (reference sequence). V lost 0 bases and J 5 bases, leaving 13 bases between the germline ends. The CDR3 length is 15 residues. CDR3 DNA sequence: TGTGCCAGCAGTTTATCGGGGGGGGAATTTTATGGCTACACCTTC. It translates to CASSLSGGEFYGYTF.

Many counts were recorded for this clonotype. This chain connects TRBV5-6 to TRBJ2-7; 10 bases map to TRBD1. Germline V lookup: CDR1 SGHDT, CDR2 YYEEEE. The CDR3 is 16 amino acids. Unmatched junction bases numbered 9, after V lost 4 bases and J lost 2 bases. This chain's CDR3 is CASSRRQGAQTYEQYV. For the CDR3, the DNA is TGTGCCAGCAGCCGACGACAGGGGGCGCAAACCTACGAGCAGTACGTC.

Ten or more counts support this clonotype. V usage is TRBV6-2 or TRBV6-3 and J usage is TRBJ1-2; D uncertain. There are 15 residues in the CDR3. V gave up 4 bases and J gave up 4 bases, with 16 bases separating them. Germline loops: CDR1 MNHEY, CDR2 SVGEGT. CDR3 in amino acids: CASSSQASRIYGYTF. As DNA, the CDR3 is TGTGCCAGCAGTTCCCAAGCCTCTCGGATCTATGGCTACACCTTC.

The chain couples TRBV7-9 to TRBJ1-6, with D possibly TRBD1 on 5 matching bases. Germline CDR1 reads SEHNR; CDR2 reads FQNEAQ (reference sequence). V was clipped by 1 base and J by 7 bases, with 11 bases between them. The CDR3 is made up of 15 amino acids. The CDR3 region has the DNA TGTGCCAGCAGCTTAGAACGCGGGGGGAATTCACCCCTCCACTTT. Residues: CASSLERGGNSPLHF.

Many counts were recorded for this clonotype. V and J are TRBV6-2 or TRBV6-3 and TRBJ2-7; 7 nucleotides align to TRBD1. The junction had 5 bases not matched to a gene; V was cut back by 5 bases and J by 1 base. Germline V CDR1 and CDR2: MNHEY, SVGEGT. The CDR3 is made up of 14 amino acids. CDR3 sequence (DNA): TGTGCCAGCAGTCAAACAGGGGTTTCCTACGAGCAGTACGTC. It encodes CASSQTGVSYEQYV.

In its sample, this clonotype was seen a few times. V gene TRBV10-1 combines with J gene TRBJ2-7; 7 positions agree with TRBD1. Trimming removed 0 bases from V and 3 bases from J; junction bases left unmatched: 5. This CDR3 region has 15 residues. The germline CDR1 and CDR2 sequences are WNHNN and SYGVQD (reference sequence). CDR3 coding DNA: TGCGCCAGCAGTGAGTCAGGGGCAGGGGGCTACGAGCAGTACTTC. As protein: CASSESGAGGYEQYF.

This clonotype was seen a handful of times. The CDR3 DNA follows: TGTGCCATCAGTCCTGCCACAGGGAAGGGCTACAATGAGCAGTTCTTC. This codes for CAISPATGKGYNEQFF. This rearrangement joins TRBV10-3 to TRBJ2-1; D might be TRBD1 (6 bases). V lost 5 bases to trimming and J lost 3 bases, with 17 bases between them. CDR3 length equals 16 residues. Germline V CDR1 and CDR2: ENHRY, SYGVKD.

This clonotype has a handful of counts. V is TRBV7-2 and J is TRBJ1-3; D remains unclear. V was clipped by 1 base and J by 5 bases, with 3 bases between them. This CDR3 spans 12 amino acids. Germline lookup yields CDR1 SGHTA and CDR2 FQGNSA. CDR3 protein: CASSLVRNTIYF. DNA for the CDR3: TGTGCCAGCAGCTTAGTTAGAAACACCATATATTTT.

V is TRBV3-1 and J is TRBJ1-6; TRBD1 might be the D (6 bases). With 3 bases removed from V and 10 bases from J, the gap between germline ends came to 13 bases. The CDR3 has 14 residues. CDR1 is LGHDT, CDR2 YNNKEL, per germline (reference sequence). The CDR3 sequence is CASSHTGIRSPLHF. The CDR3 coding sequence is TGTGCCAGCAGCCATACAGGGATACGGTCACCCCTCCACTTT.

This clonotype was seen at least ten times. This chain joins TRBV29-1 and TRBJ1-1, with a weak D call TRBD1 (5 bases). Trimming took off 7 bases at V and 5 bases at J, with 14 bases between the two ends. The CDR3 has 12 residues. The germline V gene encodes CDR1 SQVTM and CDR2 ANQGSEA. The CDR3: CSAQEGGTEAFF. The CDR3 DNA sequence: TGCAGCGCACAGGAAGGAGGGACTGAAGCTTTCTTT. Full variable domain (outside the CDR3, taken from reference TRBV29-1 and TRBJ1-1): SAVISQKPSRDICQRGTSLTIQCQVDSQVTMMFWYRQQPGQSLTLIATANQGSEATYESGFVIDKFPISRPNLTFSTLTVSNMSPEDSSIYLCSAQEGGTEAFFGQGTRLTVV.

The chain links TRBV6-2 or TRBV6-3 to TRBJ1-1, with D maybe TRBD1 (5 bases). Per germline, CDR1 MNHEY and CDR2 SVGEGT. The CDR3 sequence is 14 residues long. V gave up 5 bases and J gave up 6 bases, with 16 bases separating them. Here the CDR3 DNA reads TGTGCCAGCAGTCCATATATTCAGGGCTCTGAAGCTTTCTTT. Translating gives CASSPYIQGSEAFF.

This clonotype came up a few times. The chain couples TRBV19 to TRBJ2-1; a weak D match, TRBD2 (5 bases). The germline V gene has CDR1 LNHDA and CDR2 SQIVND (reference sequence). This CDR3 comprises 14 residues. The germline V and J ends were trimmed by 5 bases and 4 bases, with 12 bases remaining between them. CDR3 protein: CASSPGLSYNEQFF. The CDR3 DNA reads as TGTGCCAGTAGTCCCGGACTTTCTTACAATGAGCAGTTCTTC.

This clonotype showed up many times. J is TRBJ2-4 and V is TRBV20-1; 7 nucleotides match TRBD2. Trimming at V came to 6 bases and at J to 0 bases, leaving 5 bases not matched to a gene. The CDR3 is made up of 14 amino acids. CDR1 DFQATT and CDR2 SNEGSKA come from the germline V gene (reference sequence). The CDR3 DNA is TGCAGTGCCTTTGGGGGGGTAGCCAAAAACATTCAGTACTTC. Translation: CSAFGGVAKNIQYF.